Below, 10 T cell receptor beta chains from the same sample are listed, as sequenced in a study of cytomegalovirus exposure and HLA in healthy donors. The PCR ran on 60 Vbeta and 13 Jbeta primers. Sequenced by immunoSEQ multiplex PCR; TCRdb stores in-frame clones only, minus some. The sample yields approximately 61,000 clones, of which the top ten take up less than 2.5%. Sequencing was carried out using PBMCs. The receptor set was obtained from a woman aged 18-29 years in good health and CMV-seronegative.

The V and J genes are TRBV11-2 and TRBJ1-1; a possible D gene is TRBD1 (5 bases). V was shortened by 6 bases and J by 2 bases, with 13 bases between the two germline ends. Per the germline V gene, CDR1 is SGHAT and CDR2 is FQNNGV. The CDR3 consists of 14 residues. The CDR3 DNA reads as TGTGCCAGCAGTTCGGAAAGGGGAAACACTGAAGCTTTCTTT. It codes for CASSSERGNTEAFF.

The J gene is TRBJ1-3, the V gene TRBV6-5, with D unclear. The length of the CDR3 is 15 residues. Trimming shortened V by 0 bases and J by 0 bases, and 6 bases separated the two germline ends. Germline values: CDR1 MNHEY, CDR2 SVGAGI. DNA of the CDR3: TGTGCCAGCAGTTACTCGCGGAGCTCTGGAAACACCATATATTTT. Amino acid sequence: CASSYSRSSGNTIYF.

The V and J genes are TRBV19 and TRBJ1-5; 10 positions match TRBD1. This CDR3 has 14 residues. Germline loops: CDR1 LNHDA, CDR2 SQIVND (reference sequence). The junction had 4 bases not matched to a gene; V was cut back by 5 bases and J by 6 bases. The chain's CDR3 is CASSRGQGIQPQHF. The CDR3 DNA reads TGTGCCAGTAGTCGGGGACAGGGGATTCAGCCCCAGCATTTT.

The CDR3 here is CASSQRGNQPQHF. CDR3 nucleotides: TGTGCCAGCAGCCAACGGGGGAATCAGCCCCAGCATTTT. The chain joins TRBV6-6 to TRBJ1-5, with D maybe TRBD1 (5 bases). Germline CDR1 is MNHNY and CDR2 is SVGAGI (reference sequence). Trimming removed 6 bases from V and 4 bases from J, with 10 bases in between. The CDR3 covers 13 residues.

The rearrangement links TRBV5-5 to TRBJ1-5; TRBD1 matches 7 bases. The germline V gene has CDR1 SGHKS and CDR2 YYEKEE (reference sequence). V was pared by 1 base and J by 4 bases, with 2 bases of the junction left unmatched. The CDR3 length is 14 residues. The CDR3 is CASSLRQGNQPQHF. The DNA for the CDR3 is TGTGCCAGCAGCTTGCGACAGGGAAATCAGCCCCAGCATTTT.

The CDR3 bases are TGTGCCAGCATCCGGACAGGCCAAAACACTGAAGCTTTCTTT. It specifies CASIRTGQNTEAFF. The rearrangement joins TRBV27 to TRBJ1-1; TRBD1 matches at 7 bases. Germline V gene sequence: CDR1 MNHEY, CDR2 SMNVEV (reference sequence). This CDR3 is 14 amino acids long. The V gene end was trimmed by 7 bases and the J gene end by 2 bases; junction bases not matched to a gene: 7.

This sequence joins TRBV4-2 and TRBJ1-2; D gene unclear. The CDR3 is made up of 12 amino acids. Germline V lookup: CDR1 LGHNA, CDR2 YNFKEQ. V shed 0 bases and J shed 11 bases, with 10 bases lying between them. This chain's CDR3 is CASSQDMTGYTF. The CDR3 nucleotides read TGTGCCAGCAGCCAAGATATGACGGGTTACACCTTC.

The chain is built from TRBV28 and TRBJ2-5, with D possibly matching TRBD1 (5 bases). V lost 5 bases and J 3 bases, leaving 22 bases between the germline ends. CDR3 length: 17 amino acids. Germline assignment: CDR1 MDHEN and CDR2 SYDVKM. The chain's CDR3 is CASSRAPVRTYKETQYF. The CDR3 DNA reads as TGTGCCAGCAGTCGGGCCCCGGTCAGGACATATAAAGAGACCCAGTACTTC.

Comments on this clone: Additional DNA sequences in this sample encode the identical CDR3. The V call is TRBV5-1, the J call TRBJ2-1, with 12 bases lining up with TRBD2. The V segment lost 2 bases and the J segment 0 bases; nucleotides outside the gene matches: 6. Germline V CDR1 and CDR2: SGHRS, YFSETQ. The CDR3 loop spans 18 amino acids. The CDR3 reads CASSLGLAGPSSYNEQFF. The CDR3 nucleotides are TGCGCCAGCAGCTTAGGACTAGCGGGGCCAAGCTCCTACAATGAGCAGTTCTTC.

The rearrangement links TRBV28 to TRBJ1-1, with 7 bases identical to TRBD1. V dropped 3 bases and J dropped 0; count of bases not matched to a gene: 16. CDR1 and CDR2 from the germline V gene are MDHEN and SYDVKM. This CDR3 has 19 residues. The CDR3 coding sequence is TGTGCCAGCAGTTTCGAGGGGGCCACACGTTTTTACATGAACACTGAAGCTTTCTTT. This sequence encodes CASSFEGATRFYMNTEAFF.